This T cell receptor beta chain comes out of a study of blood T cell repertoires in COVID-19. The table lists this clone with a count of one. CDR1 is SGHDT, CDR2 YYEEEE, per germline. The CDR3 is made up of 15 amino acids. V gave up 0 bases and J gave up 0 bases, with 8 bases separating them. Produced via immunoSEQ multiplex PCR; TCRdb's table is partial and in-frame only. This table holds a few hundred thousand clones, about 90% found once. The TCR was taken from a person aged 18 to 35 with COVID-19, enrolled during active disease. The chain joins TRBV5-6 to TRBJ2-3; unclear D gene. Specimen: peripheral blood. Here the CDR3 DNA reads TGTGCCAGCAGCTTGGTAACAGAGAGCACAGATACGCAGTATTTT. This translates into CASSLVTESTDTQYF.